The sequence of this T cell receptor beta chain was determined in a study of cytomegalovirus exposure and HLA in healthy donors. PCR amplification relied on 60 Vbeta primers (plus 13 Jbeta primers). This table comes from immunoSEQ multiplex PCR, and its TCRdb copy is limited to in-frame clones, with some not included. The sample consists of about 120,000 clones, approximately 58% of them appearing once. The ends were cut back, 5 bases at V and 4 bases at J, with 11 bases in the middle. CDR1 and CDR2 from the germline V gene are MDHEN and SYDVKM. The CDR3 contains 13 residues. The V gene is TRBV28, the J gene TRBJ1-1; D unclear. Sequenced: PBMCs. The clonotype was recovered from a woman aged 25 to 39 in good health and CMV-seronegative. CDR3 residues: CASSTRPGTEAFF. The CDR3 region has the DNA TGTGCCAGCAGTACTCGGCCGGGCACTGAAGCTTTCTTT.